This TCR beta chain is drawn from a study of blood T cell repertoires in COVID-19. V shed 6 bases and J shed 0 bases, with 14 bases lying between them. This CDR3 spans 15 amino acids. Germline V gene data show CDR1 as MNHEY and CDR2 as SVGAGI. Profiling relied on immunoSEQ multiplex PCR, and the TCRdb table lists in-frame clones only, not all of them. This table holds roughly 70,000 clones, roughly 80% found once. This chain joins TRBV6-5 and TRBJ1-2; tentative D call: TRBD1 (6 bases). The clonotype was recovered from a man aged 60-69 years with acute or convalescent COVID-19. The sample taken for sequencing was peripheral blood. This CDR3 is CASSRGGTANYGYTF. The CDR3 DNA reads TGTGCCAGCAGCAGAGGGGGTACAGCTAACTATGGCTACACCTTC.